This record concerns one T cell receptor beta chain sequence. The data were obtained in a study of blood T cell repertoires in COVID-19. Participants had their cohort set by participant-reported clinical history. Source study methods: The authors estimated nucleated cell counts from reference gene primer amplification. This table comes from immunoSEQ multiplex PCR, and its TCRdb copy is limited to in-frame clones, with some not included. The V and J calls and clone size were taken over from that table, and D and trimming were inferred from the DNA. Of about 190,000 clones listed, about 80% were seen once; the top ten hold 4.5% to 6.5%. Sequencing used PBMCs or T cells enriched from blood (not recorded which). This clonotype was obtained from a woman aged 55-69 years with acute COVID-19.

CDR3 region: CASSPQGSQLSGANVLTF. The DNA of the CDR3 is TGTGCCAGCTCACCACAGGGGTCCCAACTCTCTGGGGCCAACGTCCTGACTTTC. This rearrangement joins TRBV18 to TRBJ2-6, with TRBD1 as a possible D gene (5 bases). There are 18 residues in the CDR3. CDR1 and CDR2 from the germline V gene are KGHSH and LQKENI. Trimming cost V 1 base and J 0 bases, with 13 bases left between them. The variable domain in full, with the rest retrieved from reference TRBV18 and TRBJ2-6, is NAGVMQNPRHLVRRRGQEARLRCSPMKGHSHVYWYRQLPEEGLKFMVYLQKENIIDESGMPKERFSAEFPKEGPSILRIQQVVRGDSAAYFCASSPQGSQLSGANVLTFGAGSRLTVL.